The rows below give T cell receptor beta chains drawn from one sample of a study of shared T cell receptors in the human thymus. Assay used: immunoSEQ multiplex PCR; TCRdb lists only in-frame clones, some missing. The table lists about 380,000 clones, more than 85% of them singletons. Specimen: thymocytes. The source is a human donor. CDR3s include the opening cysteine and the closing phenylalanine or tryptophan. Fields, in order: J gene, clone size, V gene, D gene, CDR3 protein, CDR3 DNA. D genes are given only for firm matches. Clone size is shown for a subset of rows, as once, few, many or a class of expanded clone.

>TRBJ2-7|.|TRBV6-1|TRBD1
CASSEDGTGEPGRYEQYF
TGTGCCAGCAGTGAAGATGGGACAGGGGAACCAGGGCGATACGAGCAGTACTTC
>TRBJ2-5|.|TRBV12-5|TRBD2
CASGLIERESEETQYF
TGTGCTAGTGGTTTGATCGAGCGGGAGTCGGAAGAGACCCAGTACTTC
>TRBJ1-5|.|TRBV4-1|.
CASSQGAGVWLKGNQPQHF
TGCGCCAGCAGCCAAGGCGCAGGGGTCTGGCTTAAGGGCAATCAGCCCCAGCATTTT
>TRBJ2-5|.|TRBV18|TRBD1
CASSPLGQEAPQETQYF
TGTGCCAGCTCACCACTTGGACAGGAGGCCCCACAAGAGACCCAGTACTTC
>TRBJ1-5|.|TRBV5-5|TRBD1
CASSHRDRGQPQHF
TGTGCCAGCAGCCACCGGGACAGGGGTCAGCCCCAGCATTTT
>TRBJ2-5|.|TRBV5-4|TRBD1
CASSRTGEETQYF
TGTGCCAGCAGCCGGACAGGGGAAGAGACCCAGTACTTC
>TRBJ2-2|.|TRBV7-2|TRBD2
CASSLAPSGTPLGTGELFF
TGTGCCAGCAGCTTAGCGCCTAGCGGGACTCCTTTAGGGACCGGGGAGCTGTTTTTT
>TRBJ2-6|.|TRBV14|.
CASSQDPLGANVLTF
TGTGCCAGCAGCCAAGACCCCCTTGGGGCCAACGTCCTGACTTTC
>TRBJ2-7|.|TRBV27|.
CASSPTTWPPYEQYF
TGTGCCAGCAGTCCCACTACGTGGCCTCCCTACGAGCAGTACTTC
>TRBJ2-1|.|TRBV27|.
CASSRSATPEQFF
TGTGCCAGCAGTAGATCGGCGACTCCCGAGCAGTTCTTC
>TRBJ2-1|.|TRBV7-3|TRBD2
CASSLLDPGGEQFF
TGTGCCAGCAGCTTATTAGATCCGGGAGGTGAGCAGTTCTTC
>TRBJ2-7|.|TRBV27|TRBD2
CASSFGTSGYEQYF
TGTGCCAGCAGTTTTGGGACTAGCGGTTACGAGCAGTACTTC
>TRBJ2-1|.|TRBV5-4|.
CASSFLRGEGRNEQFF
TGTGCCAGCAGCTTTCTGAGGGGGGAGGGCCGGAATGAGCAGTTCTTC
>TRBJ2-4|.|TRBV11-2|TRBD1
CASSSGQGTKNIQYF
TGTGCCAGCAGCTCCGGACAGGGGACCAAAAACATTCAGTACTTC
>TRBJ2-1|.|TRBV19|TRBD2
CASSMLVAGGRNEQFF
TGTGCCAGTAGTATGTTGGTAGCGGGAGGGAGGAATGAGCAGTTCTTC
>TRBJ1-1|.|TRBV18|.
CASSSSYSTEAFF
TGTGCCAGCTCATCAAGTTACTCCACTGAAGCTTTCTTT
>TRBJ1-1|few|TRBV9|TRBD1
CASSPWTGDTEAFF
TGTGCCAGCAGCCCCTGGACAGGAGACACTGAAGCTTTCTTT
>TRBJ2-7|.|TRBV28|.
CASSPNFSSYEQYF
TGTGCCAGCAGTCCCAACTTTTCCTCCTACGAGCAGTACTTC
>TRBJ2-7|once|TRBV19|.
CASSIGLRETPYEQYF
TGTGCCAGTAGTATAGGACTGCGAGAGACCCCCTACGAGCAGTACTTC
>TRBJ1-5|.|TRBV18|TRBD1
CASSPVFYRGISNQPQHF
TGTGCCAGCTCACCAGTTTTTTACAGGGGAATCAGCAATCAGCCCCAGCATTTT
>TRBJ1-4|once|TRBV12-2|.
CASRLEGQGREKLFF
TGTGCAAGTCGCTTGGAGGGACAGGGGCGGGAAAAACTGTTTTTT
>TRBJ2-1|.|TRBV30|.
CACTDKGSYNEQFF
TGTGCCTGCACTGACAAAGGCTCCTACAATGAGCAGTTCTTC
>TRBJ1-4|.|TRBV11-2|.
CASSLWYGEKLFF
TGTGCCAGCAGCTTATGGTATGGGGAAAAACTGTTTTTT
>TRBJ2-1|.|TRBV7-2|TRBD2
CASSLQGTSGRGNEQFF
TGTGCCAGCAGCCTACAGGGGACTAGCGGGAGGGGGAATGAGCAGTTCTTC
>TRBJ2-7|.|TRBV7-8|TRBD2
CASSLEGWTSGRADYEQYF
TGTGCCAGCAGCTTAGAGGGGTGGACTAGCGGGAGGGCCGACTACGAGCAGTACTTC
>TRBJ2-3|.|TRBV6-4|TRBD2
CASSDSNSGRVTDTQYF
TGTGCCAGCAGTGACTCGAATAGCGGGAGAGTAACAGATACGCAGTATTTT
>TRBJ2-1|.|TRBV27|.
CASSLDGHIVGDEQFF
TGTGCCAGCAGCCTTGATGGACATATCGTGGGTGATGAGCAGTTCTTC
>TRBJ2-1|.|TRBV10-3|.
CAISESAALSSYNEQFF
TGTGCCATCAGTGAGTCGGCGGCCCTAAGCTCCTACAATGAGCAGTTCTTC
>TRBJ2-7|once|TRBV27|.
CASSLGSRHEQYF
TGTGCCAGCAGTTTAGGCAGTAGGCACGAGCAGTACTTC
>TRBJ2-3|.|TRBV28|TRBD2
CASSSNLGLAGADTQYF
TGTGCCAGCAGTTCGAACCTCGGACTAGCGGGAGCAGATACGCAGTATTTT
>TRBJ2-1|.|TRBV5-8|.
CASSLVQGVDHNEQFF
TGTGCCAGCAGCTTGGTACAGGGAGTTGATCACAATGAGCAGTTCTTC
>TRBJ2-1|once|TRBV15|.
CATSKSSHRPSYNEQFF
TGTGCCACCAGTAAGAGTTCCCATCGACCTAGCTACAATGAGCAGTTCTTC
>TRBJ2-3|.|TRBV19|.
CASSPRLFGGTDTQYF
TGTGCCAGTAGTCCCCGACTTTTTGGTGGCACAGATACGCAGTATTTT
>TRBJ2-5|.|TRBV30|TRBD2
CAWSSPGGQTQYF
TGTGCCTGGAGTTCCCCGGGGGGACAGACCCAGTACTTC
>TRBJ1-4|.|TRBV2|.
CASSRQRWGEKLFF
TGTGCCAGCAGTAGACAGCGCTGGGGCGAAAAACTGTTTTTT
>TRBJ2-7|.|TRBV12-2|.
CASRLVGANGEQYF
TGTGCAAGTCGCCTGGTAGGGGCAAATGGCGAGCAGTACTTC
>TRBJ2-2|.|TRBV11-2|TRBD1
CASSLGQGDTGELFF
TGTGCCAGCAGCTTGGGACAGGGGGACACCGGGGAGCTGTTTTTT
>TRBJ1-2|.|TRBV27|TRBD1
CASSPYGAGGFPNYGYTF
TGTGCCAGCAGTCCCTACGGGGCAGGGGGTTTTCCTAACTATGGCTACACCTTC
>TRBJ2-1|.|TRBV27|.
CASINYAKGEQFF
TGTGCCAGCATCAACTACGCAAAGGGAGAGCAGTTCTTC
>TRBJ1-4|.|TRBV19|.
CASNEGGKVREKLFF
TGTGCCAGTAACGAGGGCGGGAAGGTTCGTGAAAAACTGTTTTTT
>TRBJ2-2|.|TRBV28|TRBD1
CASRHRDRGLDSNTGELFF
TGTGCCAGCCGACATCGGGACAGGGGCCTAGACTCGAACACCGGGGAGCTGTTTTTT
>TRBJ1-1|.|TRBV6-5|.
CASSYGQTNTEAFF
TGTGCCAGCAGTTACGGACAGACGAACACTGAAGCTTTCTTT
>TRBJ2-1|.|TRBV7-9|.
CASSLAKGAGDNEQFF
TGTGCCAGCAGCTTAGCCAAGGGGGCGGGAGACAATGAGCAGTTCTTC
>TRBJ2-1|.|TRBV5-1|.
CASSLDRGKKTSGVMSYNEQFF
TGCGCCAGCAGCTTGGACAGGGGGAAAAAAACTAGCGGAGTGATGTCCTACAATGAGCAGTTCTTC
>TRBJ1-3|.|TRBV6-6|.
CASRRPGGGTGNTIYF
TGTGCCAGCAGACGTCCCGGAGGTGGGACTGGAAACACCATATATTTT
>TRBJ1-2|.|TRBV28|.
CASSPWDLANYGYTF
TGTGCCAGCAGCCCCTGGGACCTAGCTAACTATGGCTACACCTTC
>TRBJ1-4|once|TRBV6-1|.
CASSEAIGGGDEKLFF
TGTGCCAGCAGTGAAGCGATCGGGGGGGGAGATGAAAAACTGTTTTTT
>TRBJ1-4|.|TRBV9|TRBD1
CASSTRQGVNEKLFF
TGTGCCAGCAGCACCCGACAGGGGGTTAATGAAAAACTGTTTTTT
>TRBJ1-1|.|TRBV4-2|.
CASSPRRGGSNTEAFF
TGTGCCAGCAGCCCCCGCAGGGGAGGTTCGAACACTGAAGCTTTCTTT
>TRBJ2-5|once|TRBV19|.
CASSNLPLTRPQETQYF
TGTGCCAGTAGCAATCTCCCCTTGACTAGGCCACAAGAGACCCAGTACTTC
>TRBJ2-1|.|TRBV12-5|TRBD2
CASQGTSGYNEQFF
TGTGCTAGTCAAGGGACTAGCGGATACAATGAGCAGTTCTTC
>TRBJ2-1|.|TRBV19|TRBD2
CASISSGPYNEQFF
TGTGCCAGTATTTCTAGCGGGCCCTACAATGAGCAGTTCTTC
>TRBJ2-1|.|TRBV29-1|TRBD1
CSVDGTAYNEQFF
TGCAGCGTTGACGGGACAGCTTACAATGAGCAGTTCTTC
>TRBJ2-2|.|TRBV11-2|TRBD2
CASSPTSGRTGELFF
TGTGCCAGCAGCCCAACTAGCGGGAGAACCGGGGAGCTGTTTTTT
>TRBJ2-7|.|TRBV6-4|TRBD2
CASSEGLAGGKPYEQYF
TGTGCCAGCAGTGAGGGGCTAGCGGGAGGGAAACCCTACGAGCAGTACTTC
>TRBJ2-7|.|TRBV18|.
CASSPRDNSYEQYF
TGTGCCAGCTCACCACGGGACAATAGCTACGAGCAGTACTTC
>TRBJ2-7|.|TRBV27|.
CASSPGKTLPSYEQYF
TGTGCCAGCAGTCCTGGCAAAACACTCCCCTCCTACGAGCAGTACTTC
>TRBJ1-5|.|TRBV10-3|TRBD1
CATGQASSNQPQHF
TGTGCCACAGGACAGGCCTCTAGCAATCAGCCCCAGCATTTT
>TRBJ2-3|.|TRBV5-6|.
CASSLAGSTDTQYF
TGTGCCAGCAGCTTGGCAGGGAGCACAGATACGCAGTATTTT
>TRBJ1-3|.|TRBV5-4|.
CASSLAGRHGNTIYF
TGTGCCAGCAGCTTGGCGGGACGCCATGGAAACACCATATATTTT